This T cell receptor beta chain was observed in a study of blood T cell repertoires in COVID-19. At the level of the study: Whether acute or convalescent, the COVID-19 samples came from the United States, Italy and Spain.

This clone was counted once. Germline lookup yields CDR1 SGHDN and CDR2 FVKESK. CDR3 size: 13 residues. Trimming took off 7 bases at V and 0 bases at J, with 4 bases between the two ends. Study processing details: Amplification with reference gene primers provided the estimates of nucleated cell counts. Some clones are missing from TCRdb's copy, which holds only in-frame ones; the method was immunoSEQ multiplex PCR. V, J and clone size reflect that table, while D and trimming were determined from the DNA. The repertoire holds about 110,000 clones, with 88% as singletons. The rearrangement links TRBV14 to TRBJ1-6; unclear D gene. The sample consisted of peripheral blood. The TCR comes from a woman aged 45-60 years with acute or convalescent COVID-19. CDR3 residues: CASTGSYNSPLHF. CDR3 coding DNA: TGTGCCAGCACCGGCTCCTATAATTCACCCCTCCACTTT. Full variable domain (rest looked up from reference TRBV14 and TRBJ1-6): EAGVTQFPSHSVIEKGQTVTLRCDPISGHDNLYWYRRVMGKEIKFLLHFVKESKQDESGMPNNRFLAERTGGTYSTLKVQPAELEDSGVYFCASTGSYNSPLHFGNGTRLTVT.